The rows below give T cell receptor beta chains drawn from one sample of a study of shared clonotypes between healthy human individuals. Repertoires were generated with immunoSEQ multiplex PCR, while TCRdb's copy carries only in-frame clones and drops some. The sample lists hundreds of thousands of clones, around 97% seen once, with 0.045% to 0.06% in the top ten. Sequenced sample: naive CD4+ T cells sorted from blood. These receptors all stem from a woman aged 30 to 39 in good health. Both conserved end residues are part of each CDR3. Fields, in order: J gene, V gene, D gene, clone size, CDR3 protein, CDR3 DNA. A D gene is named only where the DNA matches it firmly. Clone sizes are given selectively: once, few, many, or a class where the clone is expanded.

TRBJ2-1 TRBV5-4 TRBD2 once CASSLYTGGTRNEQFF TGTGCCAGCAGCTTGTACACGGGAGGGACTCGGAATGAGCAGTTCTTC
TRBJ2-2 TRBV6-5 TRBD1 NA CASSYLQGVAGELFF TGTGCCAGCAGTTACCTTCAGGGGGTGGCCGGGGAGCTGTTTTTT
TRBJ1-2 TRBV2 NA once CASRGIEYGYTF TGTGCCAGCAGGGGCATTGAATATGGCTACACCTTC
TRBJ1-2 TRBV7-9 NA once CASSGPGNFTF TGTGCCAGCAGCGGGCCAGGGAATTTCACCTTC
TRBJ2-2 TRBV6-6 NA NA CASSYPATGELFF TGTGCCAGCAGTTACCCGGCCACCGGGGAGCTGTTTTTT
TRBJ1-1 TRBV2 TRBD1 NA CASRESRDRGTEAFF TGTGCCAGCAGGGAGTCCCGGGACAGGGGAACTGAAGCTTTCTTT
TRBJ2-7 TRBV28 TRBD2 NA CASSLRGGGLWQYF TGTGCCAGCAGTTTGCGGGGGGGCGGTTTATGGCAGTACTTC
TRBJ1-1 TRBV5-1 NA NA CASSLNTEAFF TGCGCCAGCAGCTTAAACACTGAAGCTTTCTTT
TRBJ2-7 TRBV20-1 NA NA CSAKFGDEQYF TGCAGTGCCAAATTCGGTGACGAGCAGTACTTC
TRBJ2-7 TRBV6-1 NA few CASSSAPYEQYF TGTGCCAGCAGTTCCGCGCCCTACGAGCAGTACTTC
TRBJ2-3 TRBV28 TRBD2 NA CASSLSGTGLAGTDTQYF TGTGCCAGCAGTTTATCTGGAACGGGACTAGCGGGAACAGATACGCAGTATTTT
TRBJ2-1 TRBV5-1 TRBD2 NA CASSQAGGTYNEQFF TGCGCCAGCAGTCAAGCGGGAGGAACCTACAATGAGCAGTTCTTC
TRBJ2-3 TRBV19 TRBD2 NA CASSAIAGGTDTQYF TGTGCCAGTAGTGCGATAGCGGGAGGCACAGATACGCAGTATTTT
TRBJ2-7 TRBV7-2 TRBD1 NA CASSLRRQGDYEQYF TGTGCCAGCAGCCTGCGGAGACAGGGCGACTACGAGCAGTACTTC
TRBJ2-7 TRBV5-4 TRBD1 NA CASSFVSRGRFHEQYF TGTGCCAGCAGCTTTGTGAGCAGGGGGCGATTCCACGAGCAGTACTTC
TRBJ1-2 TRBV6-6 NA NA CASSYDSTDGYTF TGTGCCAGCAGCTATGACAGCACTGATGGCTACACCTTC
TRBJ2-7 TRBV28 NA NA CASSVPRDEQYF TGTGCCAGCAGTGTCCCCAGGGACGAGCAGTACTTC
TRBJ2-7 TRBV4-1 TRBD1 once CASSFKPGQTSYEQYF TGCGCCAGCAGCTTTAAACCGGGACAGACATCCTACGAGCAGTACTTC
TRBJ2-3 TRBV5-1 NA NA CASSLQAAGRADTQYF TGCGCCAGCAGCTTGCAGGCGGCAGGGCGAGCAGATACGCAGTATTTT
TRBJ1-1 TRBV10-3 NA NA CAIMGVGDTEAFF TGTGCCATCATGGGGGTAGGAGACACTGAAGCTTTCTTT
TRBJ2-7 TRBV28 NA NA CASSLGGASSYEQYF TGTGCCAGCAGTTTAGGCGGCGCCAGCTCCTACGAGCAGTACTTC
TRBJ2-1 TRBV7-9 NA NA CASSGSGEFYNEQFF TGTGCCAGCAGCGGAAGTGGGGAATTTTACAATGAGCAGTTCTTC
TRBJ2-1 TRBV11-2 NA NA CASSGVRGTHEQFF TGTGCCAGCAGCGGGGTTAGGGGTACCCATGAGCAGTTCTTC
TRBJ2-2 TRBV7-9 NA NA CASSFAGTNTGELFF TGTGCCAGCAGCTTTGCGGGGACGAACACCGGGGAGCTGTTTTTT
TRBJ2-7 TRBV7-6 NA NA CASSFRDGAYEQYF TGTGCCAGCAGCTTCCGGGACGGAGCCTACGAGCAGTACTTC
TRBJ2-2 TRBV7-2 TRBD2 NA CASSPGLGALGELFF TGTGCCAGCAGCCCCGGACTAGGGGCGCTCGGGGAGCTGTTTTTT
TRBJ1-1 TRBV28 NA NA CASSSPRGHRVNSEAFF TGTGCCAGCAGTTCGCCCCGGGGTCACAGGGTCAATTCTGAAGCTTTCTTT
TRBJ1-6 TRBV27 NA NA CASSLGVFEPLHF TGTGCCAGCAGTCTTGGGGTATTTGAACCCCTCCACTTT
TRBJ2-5 TRBV29-1 NA NA CSARNHLGEETQYF TGCAGCGCTCGAAACCACCTAGGAGAAGAGACCCAGTACTTC
TRBJ2-5 TRBV19 NA NA CASSIRDGFQETQYF TGTGCCAGTAGTATCCGGGACGGATTCCAAGAGACCCAGTACTTC
TRBJ2-5 TRBV11-2 NA NA CASSPPRPVGSRETQYF TGTGCCAGCAGCCCCCCCCGGCCCGTCGGGAGTCGGGAGACCCAGTACTTC
TRBJ2-3 TRBV11-1 TRBD2 NA CASSLAQGGSGADTQYF TGTGCCAGCAGCTTAGCTCAGGGCGGGAGTGGTGCAGATACGCAGTATTTT